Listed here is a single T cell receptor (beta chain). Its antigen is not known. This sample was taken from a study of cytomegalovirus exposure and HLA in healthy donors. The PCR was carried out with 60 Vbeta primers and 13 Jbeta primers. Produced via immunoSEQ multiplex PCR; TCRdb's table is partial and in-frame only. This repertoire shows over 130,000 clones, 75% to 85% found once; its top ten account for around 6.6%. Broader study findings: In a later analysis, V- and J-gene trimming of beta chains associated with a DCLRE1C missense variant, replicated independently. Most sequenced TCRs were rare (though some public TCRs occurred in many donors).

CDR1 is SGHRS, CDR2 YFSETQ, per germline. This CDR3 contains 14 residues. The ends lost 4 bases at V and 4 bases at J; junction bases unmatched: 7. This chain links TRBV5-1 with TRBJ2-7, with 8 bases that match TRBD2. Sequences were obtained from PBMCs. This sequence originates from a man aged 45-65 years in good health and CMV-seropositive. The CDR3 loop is CASSLPGLVYEQYF. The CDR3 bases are TGCGCCAGCAGCCTCCCGGGACTAGTTTACGAGCAGTACTTC.